Following are 30 T cell receptor beta chains from one sample sequenced in a study of cytomegalovirus exposure and HLA in healthy donors. The PCR employed 60 Vbeta primers together with 13 Jbeta primers. Sequencing was performed with immunoSEQ multiplex PCR; in TCRdb, only in-frame clones are kept and a portion is missing. The sample contains around 150,000 clones, less than 90% of which appear only once. Sequenced sample: PBMCs. The receptors come from a man aged 50-59 years in good health and CMV-seropositive.

The J gene is TRBJ2-1, the V gene TRBV27; D uncertain. The CDR3 has 14 residues. Germline CDR1 and CDR2: MNHEY and SMNVEV (reference sequence). V was pared by 3 bases and J by 5 bases, with 11 bases between. The DNA for the CDR3 is TGTGCCAGCAGTTTCACAGCCGTGGACAATGAGCAGTTCTTC. Translating gives CASSFTAVDNEQFF.

The rearrangement joins TRBV23-1 to TRBJ1-1, with TRBD1 identical over 8 bases. TRBV23-1 is filed as an ORF, its function uncertain. With 4 bases clipped from V and 1 base from J, the junction kept 8 bases outside the gene matches. This CDR3 contains 16 residues. The CDR3 region is CASSLGTGGANTEAFF. The CDR3 region has the DNA TGCGCCAGCAGTCTCGGGACAGGCGGGGCGAACACTGAAGCTTTCTTT.

The V call is TRBV7-9, the J call TRBJ2-3; a weak D match, TRBD1 (6 bases). CDR1 and CDR2 (germline): SEHNR, FQNEAQ (reference sequence). Trimming pared 4 bases from V and 0 bases from J, leaving 14 bases between. The CDR3 consists of 16 residues. The CDR3 sequence: CASSSNDRISTDTQYF. The CDR3, as DNA: TGTGCCAGCAGCTCAAATGACAGGATTAGCACAGATACGCAGTATTTT.

The J gene is TRBJ1-2, the V gene TRBV4-1, with no clear D. The CDR3 sequence is 13 residues long. The germline CDR1 and CDR2 sequences are MGHRA and YSYEKL. V lost 0 bases and J 10 bases, leaving 12 bases between the germline ends. The CDR3 protein is CASSQEDSWVYTF. The CDR3 DNA is TGCGCCAGCAGCCAAGAGGACTCCTGGGTCTACACCTTC.

This clone was recorded only once. The gene calls are TRBV7-6 and TRBJ1-3; D is unresolved. Germline CDR1 SGHVS, CDR2 FNYEAQ. The CDR3 consists of 16 residues. The V end was cut by 1 base, the J end by 0 bases, with 10 bases between. The CDR3 region has the DNA TGTGCCAGCAGCTTAGGAAGCGCGGGCTCTGGAAACACCATATATTTT. Its translation: CASSLGSAGSGNTIYF.

V gene TRBV28 combines with J gene TRBJ2-1, with unresolved D. V was trimmed by 3 bases and J by 7 bases, leaving 7 bases between them. The CDR3 extends over 12 amino acids. Germline values: CDR1 MDHEN, CDR2 SYDVKM. The CDR3 DNA reads TGTGCCAGCAGTTTTTCGGGTAATGAGCAGTTCTTC. It specifies CASSFSGNEQFF.

The CDR3 DNA reads TGTGCCAGCAGCCCACTACAGGGGTCAAACACTGAAGCTTTCTTT. Encoded protein: CASSPLQGSNTEAFF. V usage is TRBV14 and J usage is TRBJ1-1; 7 positions agree with TRBD1. From germline, CDR1 is SGHDN and CDR2 FVKESK. CDR3 length: 15 amino acids. J was trimmed by 2 bases and V by 4 bases; bases with no gene match: 7.

This clone was counted only a few times. V is TRBV28 and J is TRBJ2-2; 7 positions match TRBD1. The CDR3 loop spans 15 amino acids. Germline CDR1 and CDR2: MDHEN and SYDVKM. Unmatched junction bases numbered 6, after V lost 3 bases and J lost 5 bases. CDR3 sequence reads: CASSLTGWVTGELFF. The CDR3, as DNA: TGTGCCAGCAGTTTGACAGGGTGGGTGACCGGGGAGCTGTTTTTT.

The chain employs TRBV6-5 and TRBJ1-1; no clear D gene. V lost 2 bases to trimming and J lost 1 base, with 5 bases between them. The CDR3 has 13 amino acids. The germline gives CDR1 MNHEY, CDR2 SVGAGI. This CDR3 is CASSYGQNTEAFF. CDR3 sequence (DNA): TGTGCCAGCAGTTACGGCCAGAACACTGAAGCTTTCTTT.

This chain uses TRBV6-5 with TRBJ2-1; 7 bases are shared with TRBD2. Germline loops: CDR1 MNHEY, CDR2 SVGAGI. V lost 2 bases to trimming and J lost 2 bases; unmatched junction nucleotides: 6. The CDR3 is made up of 16 amino acids. DNA of the CDR3: TGTGCCAGCAGTTACGACATAGCGGGCGCCTACAATGAGCAGTTCTTC. Protein product: CASSYDIAGAYNEQFF.

This chain connects TRBV6-4 to TRBJ2-3; 7 positions agree with TRBD2. Unmatched junction bases numbered 5, after V lost 4 bases and J lost 4 bases. CDR3 length equals 14 residues. Germline lookup yields CDR1 MRHNA and CDR2 SNTAGT. The CDR3 nucleotides read TGTGCCAGCAGTGGCGGGAGCGGGGCAGATACGCAGTATTTT. Its translation is CASSGGSGADTQYF.

The CDR3 coding sequence is TGTGCCATCAGTGTTAGCGGGGGCGGGGATGAGCAGTTCTTC. Protein sequence: CAISVSGGGDEQFF. This rearrangement joins TRBV10-3 to TRBJ2-1; 9 positions agree with TRBD2. The trim removed 4 bases at V and 8 bases at J, leaving 6 bases unmatched. Germline V lookup: CDR1 ENHRY, CDR2 SYGVKD. This CDR3 has 14 residues.

This clone was found a few times. The J gene is TRBJ1-3, the V gene TRBV5-6; D not certain. Germline V gives CDR1 SGHDT, CDR2 YYEEEE. Trimming took off 4 bases at V and 1 base at J, with 15 bases between the two ends. The length of the CDR3 is 16 residues. DNA of the CDR3: TGTGCCAGCAGCCCGGGAATCCGGAGGTCTGGAAACACCATATATTTT. Its translation is CASSPGIRRSGNTIYF.

The gene calls are TRBV11-2 and TRBJ2-3; 10 bases line up with TRBD2. Germline V gene sequence: CDR1 SGHAT, CDR2 FQNNGV. V lost 1 base, J lost 4 bases, and 11 bases stayed unmatched. CDR3 size: 18 residues. CDR3 loop: CASSLVHLAGEAADTQYF. Here the CDR3 DNA reads TGTGCCAGCAGCTTAGTGCACCTAGCGGGAGAGGCAGCAGATACGCAGTATTTT. The variable domain in full, with the rest retrieved from reference TRBV11-2 and TRBJ2-3, is EAGVAQSPRYKIIEKRQSVAFWCNPISGHATLYWYQQILGQGPKLLIQFQNNGVVDDSQLPKDRFSAERLKGVDSTLKIQPAKLEDSAVYLCASSLVHLAGEAADTQYFGPGTRLTVL.

The chain uses TRBV11-2 and TRBJ2-5; D may be TRBD2 (6 bases). V lost 2 bases and J 2 bases, leaving 15 bases between the germline ends. In germline, CDR1 is SGHAT, CDR2 FQNNGV. The CDR3 extends over 16 amino acids. DNA for the CDR3: TGTGCCAGCAGCTTATGGGCTAGCGCTAAACAAGAGACCCAGTACTTC. Translation: CASSLWASAKQETQYF.

The chain employs TRBV14 and TRBJ2-4; 10 positions agree with TRBD2. Germline V gene data show CDR1 as SGHDN and CDR2 as FVKESK. The V segment lost 1 base and the J segment 7 bases; nucleotides outside the gene matches: 10. The CDR3 length is 17 residues. Here the CDR3 DNA reads TGTGCCAGCAGCCAAGGCGGGCTAGCGGGAGCGGGGAACATTCAGTACTTC. It translates to CASSQGGLAGAGNIQYF.

The genes are TRBV19 and TRBJ2-5, with TRBD1 identical over 9 bases. Germline CDR1 is LNHDA and CDR2 is SQIVND (reference sequence). There are 15 residues in the CDR3. The J segment lost 5 bases and the V segment lost 1 base, leaving 5 bases of the junction unmatched. The CDR3 region is CASSIGLGQGETQYF. DNA for the CDR3: TGTGCCAGTAGTATAGGTCTGGGACAGGGTGAGACCCAGTACTTC. Variable domain in full (rest from reference TRBV19 and TRBJ2-5): DGGITQSPKYLFRKEGQNVTLSCEQNLNHDAMYWYRQDPGQGLRLIYYSQIVNDFQKGDIAEGYSVSREKKESFPLTVTSAQKNPTAFYLCASSIGLGQGETQYFGPGTRLLVL.

The gene calls are TRBV10-1 and TRBJ2-5; D is possibly TRBD2 (5 bases). TRBJ2-7 explains the end of the DNA better; the J call may be wrong. The CDR3 runs 14 residues. CDR1 WNHNN and CDR2 SYGVQD come from the germline V gene (reference sequence). CDR3 sequence reads: CASSRLAVFDEQYF. In nucleotides, the CDR3 is TGCGCCAGCAGTCGGCTAGCTGTTTTCGACGAGCAGTACTTC.

V and J are TRBV19 and TRBJ2-5; TRBD1 agrees at 7 bases. V was clipped by 9 bases and J by 2 bases; unmatched bases: 6. The length of the CDR3 is 13 residues. Germline CDR1 is LNHDA and CDR2 is SQIVND (reference sequence). CDR3 residues: CARPGTAQETQYF. The CDR3 DNA follows: TGTGCCAGACCAGGGACAGCTCAAGAGACCCAGTACTTC.

The chain joins TRBV30 to TRBJ2-2; weak D call: TRBD2 (6 bases). With 1 base removed from V and 5 bases from J, the gap between germline ends came to 14 bases. In germline, CDR1 is GTSNPN, CDR2 SVGIG (reference sequence). The CDR3 extends over 15 amino acids. The CDR3 protein is CAWSGGVWGTGELFF. The CDR3 nucleotides are TGTGCCTGGAGTGGGGGGGTATGGGGGACCGGGGAGCTGTTTTTT.

The genes are TRBV19 and TRBJ1-1; a weak D match, TRBD1 (5 bases). V was pared by 3 bases and J by 1 base, with 12 bases between. There are 15 residues in the CDR3. Per the germline V gene, CDR1 is LNHDA and CDR2 is SQIVND (reference sequence). The CDR3 DNA sequence: TGTGCCAGTAGTATTGAAGGGGCCCAGAACACTGAAGCTTTCTTT. It codes for CASSIEGAQNTEAFF.

Points on this clone: Within the sample, other DNA sequences also encode this same CDR3. CDR3 DNA: TGCGCCAGCAGCGTTAAGACAGGTGACGACGACCTCTCACCCCTCCACTTT. Its translation: CASSVKTGDDDLSPLHF. The chain is built from TRBV5-1 and TRBJ1-6, with D possibly being TRBD1 (6 bases). This CDR3 has 17 residues. Germline-derived CDR1 and CDR2 are SGHRS and YFSETQ. Trimming cost V 4 bases and J 10 bases, with 24 bases left between them.

The chain carries TRBV9 and TRBJ1-6; TRBD1 aligns across 8 bases. From germline, CDR1 is SGDLS and CDR2 YYNGEE. This CDR3 contains 17 residues. V gave up 0 bases and J gave up 2 bases; unmatched junction bases: 4. CDR3 sequence reads: CASSVADRVAYNSPLHF. For the CDR3, the DNA is TGTGCCAGCAGCGTAGCGGACAGGGTCGCCTATAATTCACCCCTCCACTTT.

The chain joins TRBV30 to TRBJ1-2; 7 bases agree with TRBD1. This CDR3 contains 13 residues. CDR1 and CDR2 from the germline V gene are GTSNPN and SVGIG (reference sequence). J gave up 5 bases and V 7 bases, and 10 bases lay outside the gene matches. The CDR3 DNA reads TGTGCCTCCGAGAGGCGGGACAGTTATGGCTACACCTTC. Protein: CASERRDSYGYTF.

This chain links TRBV5-1 with TRBJ2-1; 7 bases are shared with TRBD1. The V gene end was trimmed by 4 bases and the J gene end by 12 bases; junction bases not matched to a gene: 16. CDR1 and CDR2 (germline): SGHRS, YFSETQ. CDR3 length: 15 amino acids. CDR3 amino acids: CASSEQGRRGSGQFF. The CDR3 bases are TGCGCCAGCAGCGAACAGGGGCGTCGGGGTTCAGGGCAGTTCTTC.

V and J are TRBV14 and TRBJ1-6; tentatively, D is TRBD1 (6 bases). Germline V gene sequence: CDR1 SGHDN, CDR2 FVKESK. This CDR3 has 17 residues. Trimming stripped 1 base from V and 6 bases from J, with 16 bases between. CDR3 amino acids: CASSQAPRGFGNSPLHF. Here the CDR3 DNA reads TGTGCCAGCAGCCAAGCGCCAAGGGGGTTTGGTAATTCACCCCTCCACTTT.

This sequence joins TRBV10-3 and TRBJ2-2; a possible D gene is TRBD2 (6 bases). Looked up from germline, CDR1 is ENHRY and CDR2 is SYGVKD. Between the trimmed V and J ends, which lost 7 bases and 1 base, there was a span of 13 bases. The CDR3 extends over 15 amino acids. DNA of the CDR3: TGTGCCATCACCCCGGGGGTATTGAACACCGGGGAGCTGTTTTTT. Its translation is CAITPGVLNTGELFF.

Details on this clone: This may arise from a read error, as a much more abundant clone is one base away. The gene calls are TRBV2 and TRBJ1-1; possible D gene TRBD1, 6 bases. The V end lost 2 bases, the J end lost 0 bases, and 7 bases lay between the germline ends. The V gene's germline CDR1 is SNHLY and CDR2 FYNNEI. CDR3 length: 14 amino acids. CDR3: CASSEQGMNTEAFF. The CDR3 region has the DNA TGTGCCAGCAGTGAACAGGGGATGAACACTGAAGCTTTCTTT.

The chain is built from TRBV9 and TRBJ2-1; the match to TRBD2 covers 10 bases. This CDR3 contains 15 residues. V trimming: 4 bases; J trimming: 7 bases; junction bases outside the gene matches: 8. Germline CDR1 reads SGDLS; CDR2 reads YYNGEE. The CDR3 loop reads CASSPLGLAVNEQFF. CDR3 in DNA: TGTGCCAGCAGCCCCCTTGGACTAGCGGTGAATGAGCAGTTCTTC. The complete variable domain, with remaining parts taken from reference TRBV9 and TRBJ2-1, reads DSGVTQTPKHLITATGQRVTLRCSPRSGDLSVYWYQQSLDQGLQFLIQYYNGEERAKGNILERFSAQQFPDLHSELNLSSLELGDSALYFCASSPLGLAVNEQFFGPGTRLTVL.

The sample holds one count of this clone. The gene calls are TRBV7-9 and TRBJ2-1; 12 bases are a match to TRBD2. Trimming removed 4 bases from V and 7 bases from J; junction bases left unmatched: 8. The CDR3 has 16 residues. Per the germline V gene, CDR1 is SEHNR and CDR2 is FQNEAQ (reference sequence). CDR3 DNA sequence: TGTGCCAGCAGCTCAAGGACTAGCGGGATCGTGAATGAGCAGTTCTTC. This translates into CASSSRTSGIVNEQFF.